What follows is one T cell receptor beta chain and its context. There is no known antigen for this receptor. No much larger clonotype is one base removed from it; base qualities were not supplied. The collaborating institutions used their own protocols to collect whole blood in K2EDTA tubes. For TCRbeta analysis, collaborators shipped samples as frozen whole blood, isolated PBMCs, or DNA extracted from either of those sample types. V and J are truncated by 0 bases and 1 base respectively, leaving an intervening sequence of 5 bases. Including the terminal cysteine and phenylalanine, the CDR3 comprises 15 residues. Just CDR3 DNA is preserved here, 45 bases in frame from base 1. CDR1 is given as SGHNT and CDR2 as YYREEE, both from the germline V gene (reference sequence). The data were taken from a study of blood T cell repertoires in COVID-19 (dated by TCRdb to the early 2020s). The study in broad terms: Samples covering the acute and convalescent phases of COVID-19 were provided by collaborators in the United States, Italy and Spain. The samples were drawn from two sources: the first 160 participants of the ongoing ImmuneRACE study, and 1,254 subjects contributed by 6 global collaborators. The dataset comprised deeply sampled blood TCRbeta repertoires from subjects exposed to, actively infected with, or recovered from COVID-19. The repertoires were made available in a free public database intended to serve as a resource for research on the immune response to SARS-CoV-2. The prospective study material was composed of cDNA or gDNA derived from T cells, B-cell-depleted T cells, or PBMCs. The sample metadata nearly always contained a de-identified subject ID, COVID-19 status, age in years and sex. Where available, HLA class I and class II types were obtained from metadata supplied by the sample provider rather than from assay-based typing.

TCRbeta CDR3 regions were amplified from genomic DNA using the immunoSEQ Assay, a bias-controlled multiplex PCR. Under the source paper's analysis protocol: Nucleated cell counts per sample were estimated from amplification of reference gene primers within the assay. To quantify the absolute abundance of each unique TCRbeta CDR3 rearrangement, sequence reads were collapsed and filtered. For each sample, productive Simpson clonality was calculated as the square root of Simpson's diversity index across productive rearrangements. The source is immuneACCESS, and TCRdb retained only in-frame sequences with V and J called. Part of the clones is not carried over; for the studies checked, unresolved V genes explain less than half of this, and the remainder is unexplained. D and trimming were read from the DNA, whereas the V and J calls and clone size are those reported in that table. This sample is represented by a few hundred thousand clones; about 89% of them were singletons. Of the sample, roughly 2.2% falls within the top ten clones.

General findings and caveats noted by the study authors: The amount of clinical and demographic metadata varied by source and participant and was provided uncurated.

This receptor was identified in a man aged 50-60 years with acute or convalescent COVID-19. The sample consisted of peripheral blood. This chain joins TRBV5-4 to TRBJ2-6, with TRBD2 perhaps the D gene, on 5 matching bases. The sequenced DNA is TGTGCCAGCAGCTTGGGAGGGTCTGGGGCCAACGTCCTGACTTTC. Its amino acids are CASSLGGSGANVLTF.